This record covers a single T cell receptor beta chain. Its antigen is unknown. This sample is drawn from a study of Tregs in tolerant kidney transplant recipients. Here immunoSEQ multiplex PCR was the method, and the copy in TCRdb shows in-frame clones only, minus some. The sample carries 200,000 to 300,000 clones, around 81% recorded once. Study-wide findings and caveats: Findings come from small patient numbers and require larger validation.

Germline lookup yields CDR1 MRHNA and CDR2 SNTAGT. The V end was cut by 6 bases, the J end by 4 bases, with 19 bases between. The CDR3 runs to 16 residues. V gene TRBV6-4 combines with J gene TRBJ2-1, with unresolved D. The clonotype was recovered from a human donor in good health. Sequenced material: CD4+ T cells from blood. The CDR3: CASSPRVMGAYNEQFF. As DNA, the CDR3 is TGTGCCAGCAGCCCCCGGGTAATGGGCGCGTACAATGAGCAGTTCTTC.